The following is a T cell receptor (beta chain) sequence with its context. Its antigen is unidentified. This sample was taken from a study of cytomegalovirus exposure and HLA in healthy donors. Study findings and constraints: An observed cluster of highly shared sequence variants was recorded as a likely sequencing artifact. According to a later analysis, most TCR beta chains associated with CMV appeared HLA-restricted. It was reportedly the case that the classifier diagnosed cytomegalovirus status with high specificity and sensitivity.

Use of 60 Vbeta and 13 Jbeta primers characterized the PCR. The repertoire was sequenced with immunoSEQ multiplex PCR; TCRdb's copy has only in-frame clones and lacks some. Its clone listing holds tens of thousands of clones. CDR3 length: 17 residues. Germline V gene lookup returns CDR1 SEHNR and CDR2 FQNEAQ (reference sequence). V was trimmed by 5 bases and J by 4 bases, leaving 24 bases between them. This chain uses TRBV7-9 with TRBJ2-7; no reliable D call. This TCR derives from a male donor in good health and CMV-seropositive. Material for sequencing was PBMCs. The CDR3 loop is CASSPHYLNPTIYEQYF. The CDR3 DNA reads TGTGCCAGCAGCCCCCACTACCTCAACCCAACTATTTACGAGCAGTACTTC.